The T cell receptor (beta chain) described here comes from a study of neurological immune-mediated disorders. Findings and caveats of the study: The absence of any CDR3 amino acid sequence shared by expanded clones across subjects suggests that repertoires were private in all groups. Expansion of TCR clones was greatest in HTLV-1-associated myelopathy and smallest in multiple sclerosis, where it fell below that of healthy controls.

In its sample, this clonotype was seen many times. Its target is unknown. One entry per CDR3 protein results from TCRdb running MiXCR on the 5' RACE reads. The sample carries some 77,000 distinct CDR3 sequences, roughly an eighth recorded once. Time point noted: longitudinal time-point 1 (baseline). V dropped 2 bases and J dropped 3 bases, with 8 bases sitting between them. The CDR3 spans 14 residues. The sequenced sample consisted of PBMCs. The TCR was taken from a female donor with HTLV-1-associated myelopathy (HAM/TSP). V and J are TRBV12-3 or TRBV12-4 and TRBJ1-5, with D perhaps TRBD1 (5 bases). The CDR3 reads CASSLRQNNQPQHF. DNA of the CDR3: TGTGCCAGCAGTTTACGACAGAACAATCAGCCCCAGCATTTT.